The rows below give T cell receptor beta chains drawn from one sample of a study of OX40 agonist ivuxolimab in advanced cancers. Profiled with immunoSEQ multiplex PCR; TCRdb holds only in-frame clones, not every one. The sample holds more than 45,000 clones; approximately 80% are singletons and the top ten take around 3.8%. The sample here was CD4+ or CD8+ T cells sorted from blood, taken in a trial of the OX40 agonist ivuxolimab. These receptors were taken from an adult with an advanced solid tumor such as melanoma, head and neck, liver or kidney cancer. CDR3s include the opening cysteine and the closing phenylalanine or tryptophan. A D gene is named only where the DNA matches it firmly. A row's size may be missing; if present it is once, few, many or a size class.

j_call v_call d_call clone_size cdr3_aa cdr3_nt
TRBJ1-1 TRBV2 . . CASSGYRDIEAFF TGTGCCAGCAGTGGATACCGGGACATTGAAGCTTTCTTT
TRBJ2-5 TRBV19 TRBD2 . CASSRGRGEQETQYF TGTGCCAGTAGCCGGGGGCGGGGGGAACAAGAGACCCAGTACTTC
TRBJ1-5 TRBV19 . . CASSPRPFSSNQPQHF TGTGCCAGTAGCCCTCGACCTTTCAGCAGCAATCAGCCCCAGCATTTT
TRBJ1-1 TRBV2 . . CASSGVLGSPGGTEAFF TGTGCCAGCAGTGGAGTTTTAGGGTCCCCCGGGGGCACTGAAGCTTTCTTT
TRBJ2-1 TRBV7-2 . . CASRLRLGQLGNEQFF TGTGCCAGCAGACTTAGGCTCGGACAGCTCGGGAATGAGCAGTTCTTC
TRBJ1-1 TRBV7-9 TRBD1 . CASSLGDRRNTEAFF TGTGCCAGCAGCTTGGGGGACAGGCGGAACACTGAAGCTTTCTTT
TRBJ2-1 TRBV19 TRBD1 . CASSIADRGSYNEQFF TGTGCCAGTAGTATTGCGGACAGGGGGTCATACAATGAGCAGTTCTTC
TRBJ1-5 TRBV19 . . CASTGKGINQPQHF TGTGCCAGTACGGGGAAGGGGATCAATCAGCCCCAGCATTTT
TRBJ2-1 TRBV2 TRBD1 . CASSPDRGTHNEQFF TGTGCCAGCAGTCCGGACAGGGGTACGCACAATGAGCAGTTCTTC
TRBJ1-5 TRBV19 . . CATSGRGGAYSNQPQHF TGTGCCACCTCCGGGAGGGGAGGAGCATATAGCAATCAGCCCCAGCATTTT
TRBJ1-4 TRBV27 . . CASSYREGEKLFF TGTGCCAGCAGTTACAGGGAGGGCGAAAAACTGTTTTTT
TRBJ1-4 TRBV18 . . CASSPGYGEKLFF TGTGCCAGCTCACCAGGGTATGGCGAAAAACTGTTTTTT
TRBJ1-5 TRBV7-9 . . CASSLSDLQPQHF TGTGCCAGCAGCTTATCGGATTTACAGCCCCAGCATTTT
TRBJ2-7 TRBV29-1 . . CSVEGVSLGEQYF TGCAGCGTTGAAGGCGTCAGCCTCGGCGAGCAGTACTTC
TRBJ2-2 TRBV4-1 . once CASSQAAAGERELFF TGCGCCAGCAGCCAAGCAGCGGCAGGGGAGAGGGAGCTGTTTTTT
TRBJ1-3 TRBV5-1 . few CASRLSSGNTIYF TGCGCCAGCAGGTTGAGCTCTGGAAACACCATATATTTT
TRBJ1-5 TRBV6-1 . . CASSEARGGDQPQHF TGTGCCAGCAGTGAAGCAAGGGGGGGCGACCAGCCCCAGCATTTT
TRBJ1-1 TRBV6-1 . many CASSTLRGAQVAFF TGTGCCAGCAGTACCCTTCGGGGGGCGCAGGTGGCTTTCTTT
TRBJ1-2 TRBV5-6 TRBD1 . CASSIDTGGRRGYTF TGTGCCAGCAGCATAGACACAGGGGGACGGCGGGGCTACACCTTC
TRBJ2-7 TRBV6-1 TRBD1 . CASSLDRGGYEQYF TGTGCCAGCAGCCTCGACAGGGGTGGCTACGAGCAGTACTTC
TRBJ1-2 TRBV6-6 . . CASSSRDGFYGYTF TGTGCCAGCAGTTCCCGGGACGGATTCTATGGCTACACCTTC
TRBJ1-4 TRBV25-1 . few CASNREGSGEKLFF TGTGCCAGCAACAGAGAGGGTAGCGGTGAAAAACTGTTTTTT
TRBJ1-6 TRBV28 . once CASRGTTDNSPLHF TGTGCCAGCAGGGGGACAACAGATAATTCACCCCTCCACTTT
TRBJ2-7 TRBV5-1 TRBD1 . CASSVAGTASYEQYF TGCGCCAGCAGCGTCGCCGGGACAGCCTCCTACGAGCAGTACTTC
TRBJ1-1 TRBV4-2 TRBD1 . CASSQEPDRVKGGAFF TGTGCCAGCAGCCAAGAACCCGACAGGGTAAAAGGTGGAGCTTTCTTT
TRBJ2-1 TRBV18 . . CASSPRGGMARNEQFF TGTGCCAGCTCACCAAGGGGCGGGATGGCCCGCAATGAGCAGTTCTTC
TRBJ1-2 TRBV19 . . CASSFSGFDGYTF TGTGCCAGTAGTTTTTCCGGGTTTGATGGCTACACCTTC
TRBJ2-6 TRBV7-6 . . CASSLPGANVLTF TGTGCCAGCAGCTTACCCGGGGCCAACGTCCTGACTTTC
TRBJ2-5 TRBV7-6 . . CASSLEAGIVQETQYF TGTGCCAGCAGCTTAGAGGCAGGAATAGTTCAAGAGACCCAGTACTTC